A single sample gave rise to the 29 T cell receptor beta chains below, sequenced in a study of T cell repertoires in cytomegalovirus infection. TCRdb re-called the reads through MiXCR, storing one row per CDR3 protein. The sample has some 900,000 distinct CDR3 sequences, 32% seen once. Antigens for these TCRs are unknown. The material sequenced was cultured CD8+ T cells from PBMCs, taken from culture after CMV antigen stimulation. The origin of the receptors is a human donor in good health (CMV status not recorded). Some clones in this sample may be carry-over from other donors' samples.

This clonotype was observed a few times. The V call is TRBV6-1, the J call TRBJ2-7; D call uncertain. V shed 0 bases and J shed 6 bases, with 9 bases lying between them. The germline CDR1 and CDR2 sequences are MNHNS and SASEGT. The CDR3 contains 13 residues. CDR3 region: CASSEASWGEQYF. CDR3 in DNA: TGTGCCAGCAGTGAAGCCTCGTGGGGCGAGCAGTACTTC.

Turning to this clonotype: The germline gene is not matched at one end of the junction; a read error may be the cause. This rearrangement joins TRBV7-6 to TRBJ1-2; D is ambiguous. Germline-derived CDR1 and CDR2 are SGHVS and FNYEAQ. CDR3 length: 16 residues. The CDR3 DNA is TGTGCCAGCAGCTTAGCGCAGCCGTCCTCCGGCTATGGCTGCACCTTC. Protein sequence: CASSLAQPSSGYGCTF.

The chain has TRBV29-1 and TRBJ2-1; perhaps TRBD1 as D (6 bases). The CDR3 runs 12 residues. The germline gives CDR1 SQVTM, CDR2 ANQGSEA. V was cut by 6 bases and J by 6 bases, with 12 bases left in between. This CDR3 reads CSVPRGGNEQFF. The CDR3 DNA is TGCAGCGTGCCCAGAGGGGGCAATGAGCAGTTCTTC.

This clonotype was found a few times. The chain is built from TRBV11-3 and TRBJ2-1; 7 bases line up with TRBD2. V shed 5 bases and J 4 bases; nucleotides not matched to a gene: 8. The CDR3 is 15 residues long. The germline V gene has CDR1 SGHNT and CDR2 YENEEA. As DNA, the CDR3 is TGTGCCAGCAGCGACCAGAGCGGGGATTACAATGAGCAGTTCTTC. Protein sequence: CASSDQSGDYNEQFF.

There are many counts of this clonotype. The V and J genes are TRBV7-6 and TRBJ2-6, with D uncertain. Germline V gene sequence: CDR1 SGHVS, CDR2 FNYEAQ. The CDR3 runs to 17 residues. Trimming removed 0 bases at V and 0 bases at J, with 9 bases between. Written as DNA, the CDR3 is TGTGCCAGCAGCTTAGCGCACTTTCACTCTGGGGCCAACGTCCTGACTTTC. This translates into CASSLAHFHSGANVLTF.

The genes are TRBV5-1 and TRBJ1-1, with TRBD1 identical over 7 bases. The ends lost 3 bases at V and 3 bases at J; junction bases unmatched: 11. Per the germline V gene, CDR1 is SGHRS and CDR2 is YFSETQ. The CDR3 has 16 residues. The CDR3 DNA reads as TGCGCCAGCAGCTCAATCGACAGGGCGCCATACACTGAAGCTTTCTTT. Its protein product is CASSSIDRAPYTEAFF.

The genes are TRBV2 and TRBJ1-6; TRBD1 aligns across 7 bases. The CDR3 totals 13 residues. Germline V CDR1 and CDR2: SNHLY, FYNNEI. The J segment lost 10 bases and the V segment lost 11 bases, leaving 11 bases of the junction unmatched. For the CDR3, the DNA is TGTGCCGCGTACAGGGGCCATGTCTCACCCCTCCACTTT. Encoded protein: CAAYRGHVSPLHF.

The rearrangement uses TRBV4-1 and TRBJ2-5; 7 bases match TRBD1. Per germline, CDR1 MGHRA and CDR2 YSYEKL. V shed 3 bases and J 5 bases; nucleotides not matched to a gene: 9. This CDR3 spans 15 amino acids. The CDR3 spells CASSQVHRGEETQYF. DNA of the CDR3: TGCGCCAGCAGCCAGGTTCACAGGGGAGAGGAGACCCAGTACTTC.

The rearrangement joins TRBV4-3 to TRBJ2-1; 10 bases line up with TRBD2. CDR3 length equals 18 residues. Trimming took 0 bases from V and 4 from J; bases not matched to a gene: 9. Looked up from germline, CDR1 is LGHNA and CDR2 is YSLEER. The CDR3 protein is CASSQEGASGGPYNEQFF. The CDR3 nucleotides read TGCGCCAGCAGCCAAGAGGGGGCTAGCGGGGGACCTTACAATGAGCAGTTCTTC.

A few counts support this clonotype. The CDR3 DNA reads as TGTGCCAGCAGCTACGTAGCGGGGGCCTACAATGAGCAGTTCTTC. As protein: CASSYVAGAYNEQFF. The chain joins TRBV6-5 to TRBJ2-1; 9 bases fit TRBD2. CDR1 is MNHEY, CDR2 SVGAGI, per germline. V lost 6 bases, J lost 2 bases, and 5 bases stayed unmatched. CDR3 length: 15 residues.

This chain uses TRBV5-6 with TRBJ2-1; D remains unclear. V lost 5 bases and J lost 0, with 15 bases in between. The CDR3 consists of 16 residues. Per germline, CDR1 SGHDT and CDR2 YYEEEE. The CDR3 DNA follows: TGTGCCAGCAGTGAATTCGGGCCGAGCTCCTACAATGAGCAGTTCTTC. Residues: CASSEFGPSSYNEQFF.

The V gene is TRBV5-1, the J gene TRBJ1-1, with D possibly matching TRBD1 (5 bases). Trimming shortened V by 3 bases and J by 2 bases, and 14 bases separated the two germline ends. The CDR3 sequence is 15 residues long. Germline loops: CDR1 SGHRS, CDR2 YFSETQ. The CDR3 DNA is TGCGCCAGCAGCTGGGGTTTTGGGGGTAACACTGAAGCTTTCTTT. Its protein product is CASSWGFGGNTEAFF. The whole variable domain, filled in from reference TRBV5-1 and TRBJ1-1, reads KAGVTQTPRYLIKTRGQQVTLSCSPISGHRSVSWYQQTPGQGLQFLFEYFSETQRNKGNFPGRFSGRQFSNSRSEMNVSTLELGDSALYLCASSWGFGGNTEAFFGQGTRLTVV.

There are a few counts of this clonotype. This chain joins TRBV14 and TRBJ1-6; unclear D gene. The CDR3 has 12 residues. Germline V gives CDR1 SGHDN, CDR2 FVKESK. V was trimmed by 0 bases and J by 14 bases, leaving 8 bases between them. This CDR3 reads CASSQESITLHF. CDR3 sequence (DNA): TGTGCCAGCAGCCAAGAATCCATTACCCTCCACTTT.

This clonotype was picked up a small number of times. The gene calls are TRBV12-3 or TRBV12-4 and TRBJ1-1; the D is unclear. V lost 3 bases and J 7 bases, leaving 15 bases between the germline ends. This CDR3 region has 14 residues. This CDR3 is CASSLAPRGVEAFF. CDR3 bases: TGTGCCAGCAGTTTGGCCCCGCGGGGAGTTGAAGCTTTCTTT.

The sample holds a few counts of this clonotype. This chain uses TRBV7-9 with TRBJ1-2, with D maybe TRBD1 (5 bases). This CDR3 has 14 amino acids. Germline CDR1 and CDR2: SEHNR and FQNEAQ (reference sequence). Trimming took 2 bases from V and 3 from J, leaving 10 bases between them. The CDR3 loop reads CASSLIQEDYGYTF. DNA for the CDR3: TGTGCCAGCAGCTTAATACAGGAGGACTATGGCTACACCTTC.

The gene calls are TRBV6-2 or TRBV6-3 and TRBJ2-7, with D uncertain. There are 14 residues in the CDR3. Looked up from germline, CDR1 is MNHEY and CDR2 is SVGEGT. Trimming stripped 0 bases from V and 3 bases from J, with 9 bases between. The CDR3: CASSYSPPSYEQYV. CDR3 nucleotides: TGTGCCAGCAGTTACTCGCCTCCTAGCTACGAGCAGTACGTC.

Notes on this clonotype: A read error is the likely source, as a far larger clone sits one nucleotide away. The rearrangement uses TRBV4-2 and TRBJ2-7; 9 nucleotides line up with TRBD1. V was clipped by 4 bases and J by 2 bases; unmatched bases: 3. Germline V CDR1 and CDR2: LGHNA, YNFKEQ. The length of the CDR3 is 14 residues. The CDR3 nucleotides read TGTGCCAGCAGCCGGGGGACAGGGACCTACGAGCAGTACTTC. Translated, it gives CASSRGTGTYEQYF.

This clonotype was recorded a few times. The genes are TRBV6-6 and TRBJ1-5; D gene ambiguous. The CDR3 totals 14 residues. V was cut by 5 bases and J by 0 bases, with 8 bases left in between. CDR1 MNHNY and CDR2 SVGAGI come from the germline V gene (reference sequence). The CDR3 reads CASSGDGSNQPQHF. CDR3 DNA: TGTGCCAGCAGTGGAGATGGTAGCAATCAGCCCCAGCATTTT.

The V and J genes are TRBV11-2 and TRBJ2-7; D is possibly TRBD1 (5 bases). Germline CDR1 and CDR2: SGHAT and FQNNGV. Trimming took 0 bases from V and 5 from J, leaving 11 bases between them. This CDR3 spans 14 amino acids. CDR3 amino acids: CASSLDRVTHEQYF. CDR3 coding DNA: TGTGCCAGCAGCTTAGACAGGGTCACCCACGAGCAGTACTTC.

Only a few counts were recorded for this clonotype. V and J are TRBV4-1 and TRBJ2-5, with TRBD1 as a possible D gene (6 bases). V lost 0 bases to trimming and J lost 2 bases, with 19 bases between them. The CDR3 totals 18 residues. The germline V gene has CDR1 MGHRA and CDR2 YSYEKL. The CDR3 loop is CASSQDFFLRQEQETQYF. The DNA of the CDR3 is TGCGCCAGCAGCCAAGATTTTTTCCTGAGACAGGAGCAAGAGACCCAGTACTTC.

The chain joins TRBV12-3 or TRBV12-4 to TRBJ2-7, with D possibly TRBD2 on 5 matching bases. The CDR3 runs to 15 residues. The V end was cut by 3 bases, the J end by 7 bases, with 19 bases between. CDR3 protein: CASSLVSEAVEEQYF. The CDR3 coding sequence is TGTGCCAGCAGTTTGGTTAGCGAGGCTGTGGAAGAGCAGTACTTC.

This sequence joins TRBV5-6 and TRBJ2-7; 11 nucleotides match TRBD1. Trimming at V came to 4 bases and at J to 3 bases, leaving 3 bases not matched to a gene. The V gene's germline CDR1 is SGHDT and CDR2 YYEEEE. This CDR3 has 14 residues. In DNA, the CDR3 is TGTGCCAGCAGCGGACAGGGGGCCCTCTACGAGCAGTACGTC. Amino acid sequence: CASSGQGALYEQYV.

V is TRBV7-8 and J is TRBJ1-2; TRBD1 agrees at 7 bases. The V and J ends lost 1 base and 4 bases, in that order; junction bases with no gene match: 12. CDR1 SGHVS and CDR2 FQNEAQ come from the germline V gene. The CDR3 sequence is 17 residues long. The CDR3 spells CASSLVVWTGTVYGYTF. CDR3 in DNA: TGTGCCAGCAGCTTAGTCGTTTGGACCGGGACAGTCTATGGCTACACCTTC. The variable domain in full, completed from reference TRBV7-8 and TRBJ1-2, reads GAGVSQSPRYKVAKRGQDVALRCDPISGHVSLFWYQQALGQGPEFLTYFQNEAQLDKSGLPSDRFFAERPEGSVSTLKIQRTQQEDSAVYLCASSLVVWTGTVYGYTFGSGTRLTVV.

The rearrangement uses TRBV7-6 and TRBJ2-1, with unresolved D. The germline V gene has CDR1 SGHVS and CDR2 FNYEAQ. There are 15 residues in the CDR3. The V end was cut by 2 bases, the J end by 2 bases, with 10 bases between. CDR3 protein: CASSLQVPAYNEQFF. In nucleotides, the CDR3 is TGTGCCAGCAGCTTACAGGTACCCGCCTACAATGAGCAGTTCTTC. Drawing the rest from reference TRBV7-6 and TRBJ2-1, the complete variable domain is GAGVSQSPRYKVTKRGQDVALRCDPISGHVSLYWYRQALGQGPEFLTYFNYEAQQDKSGLPNDRFSAERPEGSISTLTIQRTEQRDSAMYRCASSLQVPAYNEQFFGPGTRLTVL.

This chain joins TRBV14 and TRBJ2-5; 8 bases align to TRBD2. In germline, CDR1 is SGHDN, CDR2 FVKESK. The CDR3 contains 16 residues. The V and J ends lost 0 bases and 5 bases, in that order; junction bases with no gene match: 8. CDR3 sequence: CASSQDLGLAPETQYF. CDR3 DNA sequence: TGTGCCAGCAGCCAAGATCTAGGACTAGCTCCCGAGACCCAGTACTTC.

This clonotype was detected only a few times. The chain carries TRBV12-3 or TRBV12-4 and TRBJ2-2, with a possible D match to TRBD1 (5 bases). CDR3 length equals 16 residues. The V end was cut by 3 bases, the J end by 0 bases, with 11 bases between. In DNA, the CDR3 is TGTGCCAGCAGTTTCCTACCGACAGCGAACACCGGGGAGCTGTTTTTT. Residues: CASSFLPTANTGELFF.

The CDR3 nucleotides are TGCGCCAGCAGCCAAGGTTTGGCCTGGGGTAGGGGAGGCAATGAGCAGTTCTTC. This codes for CASSQGLAWGRGGNEQFF. This rearrangement joins TRBV4-3 to TRBJ2-1; D is perhaps TRBD2 (6 bases). V dropped 1 base and J dropped 6 bases, with 22 bases sitting between them. The germline V gene has CDR1 LGHNA and CDR2 YSLEER. This CDR3 has 18 amino acids.

The CDR3 reads CASSQDWAYEQYF. The CDR3 DNA is TGTGCCAGCAGCCAAGACTGGGCCTACGAGCAGTACTTC. The chain combines TRBV4-2 with TRBJ2-7; D gene uncertain. Looked up from germline, CDR1 is LGHNA and CDR2 is YNFKEQ. The CDR3 sequence is 13 residues long. Trimming cost V 0 bases and J 2 bases, with 5 bases left between them.

This clonotype was seen more than once but under ten times. The chain carries TRBV4-1 and TRBJ2-5, with 9 bases identical to TRBD2. The V and J ends lost 0 bases and 3 bases, in that order; junction bases with no gene match: 17. The CDR3 has 20 residues. Germline V gene data show CDR1 as MGHRA and CDR2 as YSYEKL. CDR3 bases: TGCGCCAGCAGCCAAGAAGGTGGCCTAGCGGGGAGCCTTCAAGAAGAGACCCAGTACTTC. Translation: CASSQEGGLAGSLQEETQYF.